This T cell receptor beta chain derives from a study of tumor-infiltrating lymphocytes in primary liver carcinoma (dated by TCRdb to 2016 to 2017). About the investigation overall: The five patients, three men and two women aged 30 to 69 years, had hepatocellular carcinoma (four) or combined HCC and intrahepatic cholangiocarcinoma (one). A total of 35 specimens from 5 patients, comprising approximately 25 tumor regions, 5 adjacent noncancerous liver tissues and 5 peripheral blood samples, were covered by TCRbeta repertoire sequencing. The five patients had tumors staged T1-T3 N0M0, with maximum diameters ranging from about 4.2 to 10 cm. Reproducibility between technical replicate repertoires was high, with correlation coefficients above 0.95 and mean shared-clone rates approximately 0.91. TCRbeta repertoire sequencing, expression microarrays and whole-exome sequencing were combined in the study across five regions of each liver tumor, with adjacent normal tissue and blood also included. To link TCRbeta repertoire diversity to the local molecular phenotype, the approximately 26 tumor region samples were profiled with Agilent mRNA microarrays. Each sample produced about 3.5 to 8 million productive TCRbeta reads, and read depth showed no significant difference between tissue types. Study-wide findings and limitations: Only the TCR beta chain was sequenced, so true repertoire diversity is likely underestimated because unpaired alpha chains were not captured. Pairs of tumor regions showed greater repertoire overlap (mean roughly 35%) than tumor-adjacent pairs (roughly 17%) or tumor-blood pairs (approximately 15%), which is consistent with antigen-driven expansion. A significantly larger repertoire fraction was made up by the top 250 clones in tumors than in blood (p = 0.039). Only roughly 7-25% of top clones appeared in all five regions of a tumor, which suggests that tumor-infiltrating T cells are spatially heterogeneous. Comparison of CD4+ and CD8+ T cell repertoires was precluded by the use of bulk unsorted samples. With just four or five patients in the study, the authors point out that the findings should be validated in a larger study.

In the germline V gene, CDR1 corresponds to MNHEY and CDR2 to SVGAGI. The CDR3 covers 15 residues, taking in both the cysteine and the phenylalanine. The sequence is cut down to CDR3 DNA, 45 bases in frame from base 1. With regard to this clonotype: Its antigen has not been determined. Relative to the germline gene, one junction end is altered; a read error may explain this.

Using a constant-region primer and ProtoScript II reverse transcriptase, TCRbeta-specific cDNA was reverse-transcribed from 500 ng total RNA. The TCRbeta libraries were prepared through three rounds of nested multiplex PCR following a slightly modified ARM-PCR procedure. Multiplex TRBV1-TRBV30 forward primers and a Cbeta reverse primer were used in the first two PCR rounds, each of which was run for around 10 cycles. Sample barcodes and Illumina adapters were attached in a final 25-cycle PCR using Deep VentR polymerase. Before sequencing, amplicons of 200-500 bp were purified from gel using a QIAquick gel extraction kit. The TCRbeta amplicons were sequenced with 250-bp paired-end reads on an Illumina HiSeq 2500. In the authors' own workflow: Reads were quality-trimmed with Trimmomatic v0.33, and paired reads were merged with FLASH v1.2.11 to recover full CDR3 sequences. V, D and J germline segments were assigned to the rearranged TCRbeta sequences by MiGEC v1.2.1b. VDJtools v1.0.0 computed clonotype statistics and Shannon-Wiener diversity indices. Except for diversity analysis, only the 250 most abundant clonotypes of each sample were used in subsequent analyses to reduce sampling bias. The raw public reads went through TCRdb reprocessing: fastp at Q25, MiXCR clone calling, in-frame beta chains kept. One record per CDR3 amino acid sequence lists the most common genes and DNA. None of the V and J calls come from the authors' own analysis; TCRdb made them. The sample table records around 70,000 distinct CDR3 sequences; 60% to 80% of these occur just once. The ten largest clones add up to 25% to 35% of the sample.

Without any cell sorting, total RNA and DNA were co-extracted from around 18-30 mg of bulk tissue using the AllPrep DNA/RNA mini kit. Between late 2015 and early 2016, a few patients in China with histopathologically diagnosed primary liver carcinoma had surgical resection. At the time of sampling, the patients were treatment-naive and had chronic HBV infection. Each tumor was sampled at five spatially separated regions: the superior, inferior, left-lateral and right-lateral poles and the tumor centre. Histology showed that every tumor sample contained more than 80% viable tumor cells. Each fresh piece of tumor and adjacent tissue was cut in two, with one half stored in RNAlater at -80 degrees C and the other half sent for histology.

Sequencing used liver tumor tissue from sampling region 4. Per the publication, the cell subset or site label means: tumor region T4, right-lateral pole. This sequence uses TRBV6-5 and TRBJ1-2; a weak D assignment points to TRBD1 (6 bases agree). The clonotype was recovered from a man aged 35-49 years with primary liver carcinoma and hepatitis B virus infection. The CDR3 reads CVSSYKVSGGGDYTF. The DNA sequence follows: TGTGTCAGCAGTTACAAAGTCTCGGGGGGCGGCGACTACACCTTC.